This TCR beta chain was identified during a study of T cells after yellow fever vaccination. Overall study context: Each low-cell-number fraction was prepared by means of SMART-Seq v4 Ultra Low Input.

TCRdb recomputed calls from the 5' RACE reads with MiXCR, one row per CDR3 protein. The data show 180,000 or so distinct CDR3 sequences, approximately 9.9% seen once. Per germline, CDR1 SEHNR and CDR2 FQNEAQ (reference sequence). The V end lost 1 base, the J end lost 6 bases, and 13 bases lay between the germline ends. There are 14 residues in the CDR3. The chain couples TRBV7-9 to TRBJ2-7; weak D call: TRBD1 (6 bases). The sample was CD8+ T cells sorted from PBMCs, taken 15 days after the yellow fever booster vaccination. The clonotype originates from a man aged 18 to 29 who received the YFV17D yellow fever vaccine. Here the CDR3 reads CASSLGGTGSEQYF. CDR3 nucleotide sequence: TGTGCCAGCAGCTTAGGGGGTACAGGGTCCGAGCAGTACTTC.